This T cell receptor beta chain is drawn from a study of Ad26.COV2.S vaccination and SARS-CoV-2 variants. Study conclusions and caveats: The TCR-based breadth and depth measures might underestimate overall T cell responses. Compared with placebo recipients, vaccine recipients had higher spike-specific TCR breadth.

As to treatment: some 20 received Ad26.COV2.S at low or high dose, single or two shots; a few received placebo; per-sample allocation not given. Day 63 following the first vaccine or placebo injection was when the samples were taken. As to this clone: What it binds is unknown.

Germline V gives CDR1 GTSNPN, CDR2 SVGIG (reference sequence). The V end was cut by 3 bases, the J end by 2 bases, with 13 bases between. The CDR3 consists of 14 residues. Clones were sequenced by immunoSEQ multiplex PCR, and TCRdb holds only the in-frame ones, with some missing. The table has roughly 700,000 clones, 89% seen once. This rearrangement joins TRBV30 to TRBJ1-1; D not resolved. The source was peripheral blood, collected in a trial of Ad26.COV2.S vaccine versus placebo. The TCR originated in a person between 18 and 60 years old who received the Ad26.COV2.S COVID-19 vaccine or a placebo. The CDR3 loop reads CAWSFGRGNTEAFF. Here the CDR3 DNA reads TGTGCCTGGAGCTTCGGACGGGGAAACACTGAAGCTTTCTTT.